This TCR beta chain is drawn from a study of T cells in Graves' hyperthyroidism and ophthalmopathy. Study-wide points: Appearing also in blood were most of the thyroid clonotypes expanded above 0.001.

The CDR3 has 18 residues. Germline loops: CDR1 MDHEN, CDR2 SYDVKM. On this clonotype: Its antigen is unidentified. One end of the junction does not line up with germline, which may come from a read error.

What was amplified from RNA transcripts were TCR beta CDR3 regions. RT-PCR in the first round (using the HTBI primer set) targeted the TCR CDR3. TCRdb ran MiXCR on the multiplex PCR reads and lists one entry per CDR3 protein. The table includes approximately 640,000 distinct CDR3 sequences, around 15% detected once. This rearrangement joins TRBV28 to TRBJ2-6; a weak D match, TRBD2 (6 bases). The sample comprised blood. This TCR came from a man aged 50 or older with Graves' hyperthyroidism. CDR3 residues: CASSLLLGGRSGANVPTF. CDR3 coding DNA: TGTGCCAGCAGTTTACTCTTGGGGGGTCGCTCTGGGGCCAACGTCCCGACTTTC.